The present entry profiles one TCR beta chain with its context. The clone's antigen remains unknown. Base qualities are not recorded, but no much larger clone differs from it by a single base. The data originate from a study of beta chain features in type 1 diabetes (dated 2018 in TCRdb). About the investigation overall: Mean age, gender distribution, total cell number and subset yield did not differ between patients and healthy donors. Across all samples, 107,917,701 sorted cells were examined, and cell number per subset correlated strongly with RNA yield. The study compared TCRB repertoires of sorted circulating CD4+ T cell subsets between recently diagnosed type 1 diabetes patients and matched healthy donors. Regulatory and stem cell-like memory subsets were isolated from only 8 patients and roughly 8 healthy donors, whereas naive and central memory subsets came from all 28 donors.

The High Capacity cDNA Reverse Transcription Kit was used to reverse transcribe all of the isolated RNA, meaning that expressed TCRB transcripts were what got sequenced. Deep immunoSEQ sequencing was applied to naive, central memory and regulatory T cell samples, giving an average of around 3.8 million total reads per sample. Sorted cells were lysed in RLT buffer, and RNA was extracted using DNase-treated RNeasy Micro or Mini kits according to cell number. To prevent cross-contamination, every cell subset was processed on its own, while patient and healthy donor samples were processed together. The immunoSEQ multiplex PCR was used to amplify TCRB sequences from cDNA, yielding 87-bp fragments that span the CDR3 region. Amplicons were sequenced on the Illumina HiSeq platform. The original methods were these. PCR bias was corrected computationally using synthetic template baselines, and reads within Hamming distance 2 were collapsed, with unmergeable singletons discarded. Reads were aligned against IMGT to assign V, D and J genes, CDR3 length and insertions or deletions at six rearrangement sites. Within each subset, clonotype counts were normalized to the number of sorted cells before true diversity and Gini coefficients were calculated with the tcR R package. Repertoire sharing was quantified using the overlap coefficient calculated on TCRB nucleotide sequences. As a proxy for the pre-selection repertoire, out-of-frame TCRB sequences from naive cells were analyzed. TCRdb limited this immuneACCESS table to in-frame rearrangements with V and J called. A share of clones is missing; checked studies link under half to unresolved V genes, and the rest is unexplained. The D gene and trimming were derived from the DNA, and the V and J assignments and clone size from that table. The sample includes some 330,000 clones, with approximately 11% observed a single time. About 0.015% of the sample comes from the top ten.

What the work shows at the level of the full study, not this receptor alone: Type 1 diabetes patients showed a moderate but significant shortening of TCRB CDR3 length in all four CD4+ subsets. Patients with type 1 diabetes made fewer insertions and deleted more nucleotides at VDJ recombination sites, implying thymic rearrangement abnormalities. Shorter templates might be favored by PCR, yet because patient and control samples were amplified and corrected together, any such skew would affect both groups equally. Because cDNA rather than genomic DNA was sequenced, highly expressing activated cells could have been over-represented, although no difference in activation and CD3 levels was found between groups. The naive, central memory and regulatory TCRB repertoires appeared to resemble one another more closely among patients than among healthy donors. Only small numbers of individuals were included in the HLA sub-analyses, which left unresolved whether HLA type had any influence on TCRB rearrangement.

Each donor gave one peripheral blood draw, averaging roughly 100 mL, which was collected into heparinised tubes. A BD FACSAria II was used to sort naive, central memory, regulatory and stem cell-like memory CD4+ T cells with a panel that included CD45RO, CCR7, CD25, CD127, CD95 and CD27. A purity above 98% was achieved for all sorted populations. PBMCs were isolated immediately by Lymphoprep density gradient centrifugation and stained directly without culture. To minimize batch effects, samples were stained and sorted in pairs, one healthy donor with one patient per experiment. V is pruned by 1 base and J by 11 bases, leaving 7 bases of the junction without a gene match. The CDR3 measures 13 amino acids from cysteine to phenylalanine. Here the CDR3 DNA is all that survives: 39 bases in frame from base 1. The CDR1 and CDR2 encoded by the germline V gene are SNHLY and FYNNEI.

This TCR was recovered from a woman aged 25 to 39 in good health. The V and J segments used are TRBV2 and TRBJ2-7, and 8 junction bases match TRBD1. The sequencing input was naive CD4+ T cells from blood. Sample cell subset or site, as interpreted from the label and publication: true naive CD4+ T cells. CDR3 sequence: CASSEGRQGAKYF. The DNA reads as follows: TGTGCCAGCAGTGAAGGGCGGCAGGGGGCGAAGTACTTC.